The source of this TCR beta chain is a study of cytomegalovirus exposure and HLA in healthy donors. Whole-study context: There were 65 million to 85 million unique TCRs (from HLA-typed donors) in an early data release.

Germline V CDR1 and CDR2: SGHAT, FQNNGV. The CDR3 has 15 amino acids. V lost 6 bases and J lost 4; bases outside the gene matches: 5. The PCR contained 60 Vbeta and 13 Jbeta primers. The protocol was immunoSEQ multiplex PCR, while the TCRdb copy is restricted to in-frame clones and leaves out a portion. The sample lists over 150,000 clones, roughly 84% seen once, with about 0.39% in the top ten. The chain joins TRBV11-2 to TRBJ2-5; 13 bases map to TRBD2. Sequenced: PBMCs. This TCR derives from a boy aged 2-9 years in good health and CMV-seronegative. The CDR3 region has the DNA TGTGCCAGCAGTTTACTAGCGGGAGGGCCAGAGACCCAGTACTTC. Translation: CASSLLAGGPETQYF.